This is a list of T cell receptor beta chains from one sample in a study of shared clonotypes between healthy human individuals. Some clones are missing from TCRdb's copy, which holds only in-frame ones; the method was immunoSEQ multiplex PCR. Among about 960,000 clones, 70% to 85% were seen once, and the ten largest hold over 1.3%. The source material was memory CD4+ T cells sorted from blood. The receptors here all came from a man aged 18 to 30 in good health. Both conserved end residues are part of each CDR3. D genes are given only for firm matches. Rows give clone size only sometimes, using once, few, many, or a class for an expanded clone.

d_call,j_call,clone_size,v_call,cdr3_nt,cdr3_aa
TRBD1,TRBJ2-3,.,TRBV28,TGTGCCAGCAGAGGACAGGGGTGGTCGGATACGCAGTATTTT,CASRGQGWSDTQYF
.,TRBJ2-7,.,TRBV6-5,TGTGCCAGCAGTCTCAGGGGAGTGAGCCACGAGCAGTACTTC,CASSLRGVSHEQYF
.,TRBJ1-2,.,TRBV28,TGTGCCAGCAGTTCGCCAATAGGTAAAGGGTTCTATGGCTACACCTTC,CASSSPIGKGFYGYTF
.,TRBJ1-2,few,TRBV5-6,TGTGCCAGCAGTCCCGACAAACGGACCAACTATGGCTACACCTTC,CASSPDKRTNYGYTF
TRBD1,TRBJ2-2,.,TRBV5-4,TGTGCCAGCAGCGCCGGGACAGACACCGGGGAGCTGTTTTTT,CASSAGTDTGELFF
.,TRBJ2-3,.,TRBV11-2,TGTGCCAGCAGCTTAGGCAGCGTGAAAGATACGCAGTATTTT,CASSLGSVKDTQYF
.,TRBJ1-6,.,TRBV5-4,TGTGCCAGCAGCACAGACAGGATGGGGCCCCTCCACTTT,CASSTDRMGPLHF
.,TRBJ2-7,.,TRBV7-9,TGTGCCAGCAGCTTAGTAAGTTTGGGCGAGCAGTACTTC,CASSLVSLGEQYF
TRBD1,TRBJ1-6,once,TRBV9,TGTGCCAGCAGCTTCCGGACAGGGAATTCACCCCTCCACTTT,CASSFRTGNSPLHF
.,TRBJ1-6,few,TRBV2,TGTGCCAGTGGGAGAGTCCTTAGTAATTCACCCCTCCACTTT,CASGRVLSNSPLHF
.,TRBJ2-7,.,TRBV2,TGTGCCAGCAGACAGGATGGTAACGAGCAGTACTTC,CASRQDGNEQYF
.,TRBJ2-1,.,TRBV11-1,TGTGCCAGCAGCTTACGCCTAGAGCAGTTCTTC,CASSLRLEQFF
.,TRBJ2-6,.,TRBV2,TGTGCCAGCGATAGGGCGCTGCTAGGGGCCAACGTCCTGACTTTC,CASDRALLGANVLTF
TRBD2,TRBJ2-3,.,TRBV7-2,TGTGCCAGCAGCTTATGGACGGGGGGGCCCACAGATACGCAGTATTTT,CASSLWTGGPTDTQYF
TRBD2,TRBJ2-5,.,TRBV5-1,TGCGCCAGCAGCAAGGGACTAGCGGGCTTACAAGAGACCCAGTACTTC,CASSKGLAGLQETQYF
TRBD1,TRBJ2-3,.,TRBV25-1,TGTGCCAGTGCAATAGGGGGCTCGACAGATACGCAGTATTTT,CASAIGGSTDTQYF
.,TRBJ2-2,.,TRBV5-1,TGCGCCAGCAGCACGCAGGGTACGAGCACCGGGGAGCTGTTTTTT,CASSTQGTSTGELFF
TRBD1,TRBJ2-3,.,TRBV27,TGTGCCAGCAGTTTGACAGGGGGCGCGCAGAAGACGCAGTATTTT,CASSLTGGAQKTQYF
TRBD1,TRBJ1-2,few,TRBV7-2,TGTGCCAGCAGCCCTCGACAGGGAGGGCACTATGGCTACACCTTC,CASSPRQGGHYGYTF
.,TRBJ1-4,once,TRBV30,TGTGCCTGGAGTTATGGGGGCAGGTCAAATGAAAAACTGTTTTTT,CAWSYGGRSNEKLFF
TRBD2,TRBJ2-7,.,TRBV6-5,TGTGCCAGCAGTTTCCAGCGGGAACCAAGTTACGAGCAGTACTTC,CASSFQREPSYEQYF
TRBD1,TRBJ1-2,.,TRBV6-5,TGTGCCAGCAGCCGGGGACAGGGTCTTGGCTACACCTTC,CASSRGQGLGYTF
.,TRBJ1-5,.,TRBV2,TGTGCCAGCAGTGATACCAATCAGCCCCAGCATTTT,CASSDTNQPQHF
.,TRBJ2-3,.,TRBV20-1,TGCAGTGCCCGTCTGGATACGCAGTATTTT,CSARLDTQYF
.,TRBJ1-1,.,TRBV19,TGTGCCAGTATCGGAAGGGACTTCTTTAACTCAATGAACACTGAAGCTTTCTTT,CASIGRDFFNSMNTEAFF
TRBD2,TRBJ2-3,few,TRBV29-1,TGCAGCGTTGAAGATCCGGAGGGCGGGAGGAAAGATACGCAGTATTTT,CSVEDPEGGRKDTQYF
.,TRBJ1-2,.,TRBV11-2,TGTGCCAGCAGCTTAGGTGGAAATGGCTACACCTTC,CASSLGGNGYTF
TRBD2,TRBJ2-1,.,TRBV7-9,TGTGCCAGCAGCAAAGAGGCGGCGGGAGGGGGAGTTGAGCAGTTCTTC,CASSKEAAGGGVEQFF
TRBD2,TRBJ2-5,.,TRBV10-3,TGTGCCATCAGTTCCTGGACTAGCGGAGAGACCCAGTACTTC,CAISSWTSGETQYF